Listed below are T cell receptor beta chains from one sample, sequenced in a study of shared clonotypes between healthy human individuals. Clones were sequenced by immunoSEQ multiplex PCR, and TCRdb holds only the in-frame ones, with some missing. Here the sample spans some 2.1 million clones, 95% being singletons. The sequencing input was naive CD4+ T cells sorted from blood. Every receptor here comes from a man younger than 35 in good health. The CDR3 runs from the conserved cysteine through the conserved F or W. Each record gives: V gene, CDR3 length, J gene, clone size, D gene, CDR3 DNA, CDR3 protein. The D gene is left open where the match is weak. Some rows have no size entry. The others give once, few or many, or a class for an expanded clone.

>TRBV19|12|TRBJ1-1|NA|NA
TGTGCCAGTAGACCTCCGGGACTTGAAGCTTTCTTT
CASRPPGLEAFF
>TRBV5-6|15|TRBJ2-2|NA|NA
TGTGCCAGCAGCTTGGCAGGAGACAACACCGGGGAGCTGTTTTTT
CASSLAGDNTGELFF
>TRBV2|16|TRBJ2-6|NA|NA
TGTGCCAGCAGTGATTGGGGATTTGGTGGGGCCAACGTCCTGACTTTC
CASSDWGFGGANVLTF
>TRBV11-2|19|TRBJ2-7|once|TRBD1
TGTGCCAGCAGCCAACTTAATCGGGAAAGACAGGGTACCCCGGCGGAGCAGTACTTC
CASSQLNRERQGTPAEQYF
>TRBV5-1|15|TRBJ1-3|once|TRBD1
TGCGCCAGCAGCTTGGACAGGGGGCGCGGAAACACCATATATTTT
CASSLDRGRGNTIYF
>TRBV6-1|17|TRBJ1-6|once|NA
TGTGCCAGCAGTGGGAGTAGCAGCATCTCCTATAATTCACCCCTCCACTTT
CASSGSSSISYNSPLHF
>TRBV7-9|14|TRBJ1-1|few|NA
TGTGCCAGCAGCTTAGAGGGAGGGGTCACTGAAGCTTTCTTT
CASSLEGGVTEAFF
>TRBV30|12|TRBJ1-3|NA|NA
TGTGCCTGGAGTGGTAATAGAGACCCCCTCACTTTT
CAWSGNRDPLTF
>TRBV11-2|18|TRBJ2-5|NA|NA
TGTGCCAGCAGCTTGTCCGTTCCTTGGACAGTGTACCAAGAGACCCAGTACTTC
CASSLSVPWTVYQETQYF
>TRBV30|15|TRBJ1-2|NA|NA
TGTGCCTGGGATTATAGGACAGAATCTAACTATGGCTACACCTTC
CAWDYRTESNYGYTF
>TRBV5-1|13|TRBJ2-7|few|NA
TGCGCCAGCAGCTTGGAGGGCTGGTACGAGCAGTACTTC
CASSLEGWYEQYF
>TRBV30|16|TRBJ1-3|NA|NA
TGTGCCTGGAGTGTACAACCCCGGGGCTCTGGAAACACCATATATTTT
CAWSVQPRGSGNTIYF
>TRBV7-2|15|TRBJ2-7|NA|TRBD1
TGTGCCAGCAGCTTTGGGACAGGGAGCTCCTACGAGCAGTACTTC
CASSFGTGSSYEQYF
>TRBV18|15|TRBJ2-7|NA|TRBD1
TGTGCCAGCTCACCTCTCCCGGGACAGGGGGGAGGTCTGTACTTC
CASSPLPGQGGGLYF
>TRBV6-1|14|TRBJ2-7|NA|NA
TGTGCCAGCAGGGAGGACAGAAAACGGCACGAGCAGTACTTC
CASREDRKRHEQYF
>TRBV10-3|13|TRBJ2-7|NA|NA
TGTGCCGCAGCCCGGCCTAGTCTCTACGAGCAGTACTTC
CAAARPSLYEQYF
>TRBV5-1|14|TRBJ1-6|once|NA
TGCGCCAGCGGAATAGGGATTTATAATTCACCCCTCCACTTT
CASGIGIYNSPLHF
>TRBV5-1|18|TRBJ2-3|NA|TRBD2
TGCGCCAGCAGCTTATTTAGCGGGGGTTCGATGCGAACAGATACGCAGTATTTT
CASSLFSGGSMRTDTQYF
>TRBV6-6|13|TRBJ2-7|NA|NA
TGTGCCAGCAGTTACCCGGGTAACTACGAGCAGTACTTC
CASSYPGNYEQYF
>TRBV10-3|16|TRBJ1-2|NA|NA
TGTGCCATCAGTGAGGGGGACAATCGACCTAACTATGGCTACACCTTC
CAISEGDNRPNYGYTF
>TRBV28|15|TRBJ2-1|NA|NA
TGTGCCAGCAGCACCCCCACGACAGGCATAGATGAGCAGTTCTTC
CASSTPTTGIDEQFF
>TRBV5-1|16|TRBJ1-2|NA|TRBD1
TGCGCCAGCAGCCCCCCAGGGACAGGGGTCGGAGCTGGCTACACCTTC
CASSPPGTGVGAGYTF
>TRBV18|12|TRBJ2-7|NA|NA
TGTGCCAGCTCACCCGGGAGTTGGGAGCAGTACTTC
CASSPGSWEQYF
>TRBV4-1|17|TRBJ1-5|NA|TRBD1
TGCGCCAGCAGCCACATATACAGGGGGCCCGATCATCAGCCCCAGCATTTT
CASSHIYRGPDHQPQHF
>TRBV29-1|16|TRBJ2-1|NA|TRBD2
TGCAGCGTTGAAGGGTGGCGGGGGGGCTCCTACAATGAGCAGTTCTTC
CSVEGWRGGSYNEQFF
>TRBV7-2|14|TRBJ1-5|NA|NA
TGTGCCAGCAGCCCATCGGTTAGCAATCAGCCCCAGCATTTT
CASSPSVSNQPQHF
>TRBV7-9|15|TRBJ2-1|NA|NA
TGTGCCAGCAGAATGGGGCTAGCAGGGGTCAATGAGCAGTTCTTC
CASRMGLAGVNEQFF
>TRBV5-1|16|TRBJ2-7|NA|NA
TGCGCCAGCAGCCCGAGCGCGGGACTGAGCTCCTACGAGCAGTACTTC
CASSPSAGLSSYEQYF
>TRBV10-3|14|TRBJ2-7|NA|NA
TGTGCCATCAGCGATCGGACAGACTCCTACGAGCAGTACTTC
CAISDRTDSYEQYF
>TRBV7-2|13|TRBJ2-2|NA|NA
TGTGCCAGCAGCCTAGACGGTACCGGGGAGCTGTTTTTT
CASSLDGTGELFF
>TRBV28|15|TRBJ2-7|NA|TRBD1
TGTGCCAGCAGGCCCAGGCCGTCGGGACAGGGTGGGCAGTACTTC
CASRPRPSGQGGQYF
>TRBV7-8|14|TRBJ2-1|NA|TRBD2
TGTGCCAGCAGCTCTGGGACTAGCATTAATGAGCAGTTCTTC
CASSSGTSINEQFF
>TRBV9|19|TRBJ2-7|NA|TRBD2
TGTGCCAGCAGCGTAGGCGACAGCGGGAGGGCCTCCCTCCTCTACGAGCAGTACTTC
CASSVGDSGRASLLYEQYF
>TRBV6-6|14|TRBJ2-4|NA|TRBD1
TGTGCCAGCAGTTGGGACAGGGGACCAACCTTTCAGTACTTC
CASSWDRGPTFQYF
>TRBV28|15|TRBJ2-3|NA|TRBD2
TGTGCCAGCCGCGCGCAGGCGGGGGGCACAGATACGCAGTATTTT
CASRAQAGGTDTQYF
>TRBV5-1|11|TRBJ2-7|NA|NA
TGCGCCAGCAGCTTTGAGCACGAGCAGTACTTC
CASSFEHEQYF
>TRBV6-1|15|TRBJ2-3|NA|TRBD2
TGTGCCAGCAGGGCGAGCGGGAGGGCCACAGATACGCAGTATTTT
CASRASGRATDTQYF
>TRBV10-3|14|TRBJ2-7|NA|TRBD1
TGTGCCGCAAGCCCCGGGACAGGGGACCACGAGCAGTACTTC
CAASPGTGDHEQYF
>TRBV18|15|TRBJ2-7|NA|TRBD1
TGTGCCAGCTCAGGAAAGGGACAGATAGACTACGAGCAGTACTTC
CASSGKGQIDYEQYF
>TRBV5-1|16|TRBJ1-2|NA|TRBD1
TGCGCCAGCAGCTCCCCCCCGGGACAGGCTAACTATGGCTACACCTTC
CASSSPPGQANYGYTF
>TRBV6-5|14|TRBJ1-2|NA|TRBD1
TGTGCCAGCGGTATTGGACAGGGCCCGGTTGGCTACACCTTC
CASGIGQGPVGYTF
>TRBV4-1|15|TRBJ1-1|NA|NA
TGCGCCAGCAGCCAACCCCGGGACTTGAACACTGAAGCTTTCTTT
CASSQPRDLNTEAFF
>TRBV11-1|14|TRBJ1-4|few|NA
TGTGCCAGCAGCTACGGGGCGGCTAATGAAAAACTGTTTTTT
CASSYGAANEKLFF
>TRBV19|14|TRBJ2-5|NA|TRBD1
TGTGCCAGTAGTATCGGGACAGGGCGCGAGACCCAGTACTTC
CASSIGTGRETQYF
>TRBV2|16|TRBJ1-2|NA|NA
TGTGCCAGCAGTGAGGACCAACTAGGGCTCGGGCGTGGCTACACCTTC
CASSEDQLGLGRGYTF
>TRBV6-1|14|TRBJ2-7|once|TRBD1
TGTGCCAGCAGTGGGGGGTCCCGACAGGGGGTGCAGTACTTC
CASSGGSRQGVQYF
>TRBV9|13|TRBJ2-3|NA|NA
TGTGCCAGCAACCGGGCCCACACAGATACGCAGTATTTT
CASNRAHTDTQYF
>TRBV10-3|16|TRBJ1-5|NA|TRBD1
TGTGCCATCAGTGAGCGGCAGGGGGGGAGTGATCAGCCCCAGCATTTT
CAISERQGGSDQPQHF
>TRBV18|14|TRBJ2-7|NA|NA
TGTGCCAGCTCACCGGCAGGGCTGTCCTACGAGCAGTACTTC
CASSPAGLSYEQYF
>TRBV18|17|TRBJ2-1|NA|TRBD2
TGTGCCAGCTCACTTCGGACTAGCGGGGATCTCTACAATGAGCAGTTCTTC
CASSLRTSGDLYNEQFF
>TRBV7-2|15|TRBJ2-5|NA|NA
TGTGCCAGCAGCTTAGACAGGGGAGGTTGGGAGACCCAGTACTTC
CASSLDRGGWETQYF
>TRBV6-5|13|TRBJ1-1|NA|NA
TGTGCCACCACGACAGTCGGGGCTTCGGAAGCTTTCTTT
CATTTVGASEAFF
>TRBV4-1|15|TRBJ2-3|NA|NA
TGCGCCAGCAGTTTTATCGGGTTAAGCACAGATACGCAGTATTTT
CASSFIGLSTDTQYF
>TRBV21-1|14|TRBJ2-7|NA|NA
TGTGCCAGCAGCATGGGACAGGGGGCGCGGGAGCAGTACTTC
CASSMGQGAREQYF